This TCR beta chain was recovered during a study of tumor-infiltrating lymphocytes in primary liver carcinoma. At the level of the study: Those enrolled were patients of both sexes, who were aged 30 to 69 years. Study-wide findings and caveats: Tumor-adjacent and tumor-blood pairs overlapped less than tumor region pairs did.

From roughly 0.45 ug total RNA, TCR beta cDNA was generated with a primer in the constant region. The TCR beta library was amplified through three nested multiplex PCR rounds in a modified ARM-PCR procedure. With TRBV1-TRBV30 forward primers and a C-beta reverse primer, the first two PCR rounds were run for around 10 cycles each. MiXCR, applied by TCRdb to the multiplex PCR reads, yields one record per CDR3 protein. This table holds roughly 78,000 distinct CDR3 sequences, about two thirds found once. CDR1 is SGHAT and CDR2 is FQNNGV in the germline V gene. The CDR3 loop spans 15 amino acids. Unmatched junction bases numbered 11, after V lost 6 bases and J lost 4 bases. The source material, roughly 18-31 mg of unsorted bulk tissue, was used to co-extract RNA and DNA. Samples came from superior, inferior, lateral poles and tumor centre. A note on this clonotype: Its antigen is unknown.

Source material: liver tumor tissue from sampling region 4. Subset: tumor region T4, right-lateral pole. The gene calls are TRBV11-2 and TRBJ2-5; TRBD2 agrees at 7 bases. The sequence was collected from a woman aged 55-70 years with primary liver carcinoma and hepatitis B virus infection. CDR3: CASRLRLARRETQYF. In DNA, the CDR3 is TGTGCCAGCAGATTACGACTAGCACGGCGAGAGACCCAGTACTTC.